What follows are 14 T cell receptor beta chains derived from one specimen sequenced in a study of blood T cell repertoires in COVID-19. Libraries were prepared by immunoSEQ multiplex PCR; TCRdb keeps only in-frame clonotypes and omits some of them. Of tens of thousands of clones listed, around 86% are singletons. Sequencing was performed on peripheral blood. Receptors originate from a man in his sixties with active COVID-19.

The chain employs TRBV7-8 and TRBJ2-1; TRBD2 matches at 9 bases. Per the germline V gene, CDR1 is SGHVS and CDR2 is FQNEAQ. CDR3 length: 16 residues. Trimming cost V 4 bases and J 7 bases; bases outside gene matches: 11. The CDR3 protein is CASSYDLSGRRNEQFF. The CDR3 DNA reads as TGTGCCAGCAGCTACGACTTAAGCGGGAGGAGGAATGAGCAGTTCTTC.

This chain uses TRBV29-1 with TRBJ1-2, with 7 bases fitting TRBD1. Losses at the gene ends were 4 bases for V and 3 bases for J; bases not matched to a gene: 5. CDR1 SQVTM and CDR2 ANQGSEA come from the germline V gene. The CDR3 totals 13 residues. In nucleotides, the CDR3 is TGCAGCGTTGGGGGGACAGAAGACTATGGCTACACCTTC. Encoded protein: CSVGGTEDYGYTF.

This clone has only one observation. The rearrangement links TRBV19 to TRBJ1-5, with D tentatively TRBD1 (5 bases). CDR1 is LNHDA and CDR2 is SQIVND in the germline V gene (reference sequence). The V end was cut by 7 bases, the J end by 4 bases, with 14 bases between. The CDR3 covers 14 residues. This CDR3 is CASNRRGPNQPQHF. CDR3 nucleotide sequence: TGTGCCAGTAATCGAAGGGGCCCTAATCAGCCCCAGCATTTT.

This chain connects TRBV28 to TRBJ2-7, with 9 bases matching TRBD1. The germline V gene encodes CDR1 MDHEN and CDR2 SYDVKM. The V gene end was trimmed by 6 bases and the J gene end by 4 bases; junction bases not matched to a gene: 13. The CDR3 runs 16 residues. CDR3 region: CASSTQPGQGSYEQYF. The CDR3 coding sequence is TGTGCCAGCAGCACTCAGCCGGGACAGGGATCATACGAGCAGTACTTC.

This sequence joins TRBV3-1 (or the pseudogene TRBV3-2) and TRBJ2-1; 11 nucleotides agree with TRBD2. Germline V CDR1 and CDR2: LGHDT, YNNKEL (reference sequence). Trimming at V came to 5 bases and at J to 4 bases, leaving 4 bases not matched to a gene. The CDR3 has 15 residues. CDR3: CASSSGTSGYNEQFF. The CDR3 coding sequence is TGTGCCAGCAGCTCCGGGACTAGCGGATACAATGAGCAGTTCTTC.

This chain uses TRBV2 with TRBJ2-7; TRBD2 matches 8 bases. J gave up 0 bases and V 6 bases, and 7 bases lay outside the gene matches. The germline gives CDR1 SNHLY, CDR2 FYNNEI. This CDR3 spans 15 amino acids. CDR3 DNA sequence: TGTGCCAGCAGCCTACTAGCGGAACGCTCCTACGAGCAGTACTTC. Residues: CASSLLAERSYEQYF.

V gene TRBV27 combines with J gene TRBJ1-5, with a possible D match to TRBD1 (5 bases). From germline, CDR1 is MNHEY and CDR2 SMNVEV (reference sequence). The CDR3 is 16 amino acids. Trimming pared 6 bases from V and 0 bases from J, leaving 15 bases between. In nucleotides, the CDR3 is TGTGCCAGCAGGGGGGGTGTGGGTTATAGCAATCAGCCCCAGCATTTT. It yields the protein CASRGGVGYSNQPQHF.

The V gene is TRBV5-4, the J gene TRBJ1-2; a possible D gene is TRBD1 (6 bases). Per the germline V gene, CDR1 is SGHNT and CDR2 is YYREEE (reference sequence). CDR3 size: 15 residues. The V end was cut by 4 bases, the J end by 3 bases, with 16 bases between. CDR3 sequence: CASSTVNRVDYGYTF. As DNA, the CDR3 is TGTGCCAGCAGCACAGTAAACAGGGTTGACTATGGCTACACCTTC.

The chain carries TRBV9 and TRBJ1-1, with 8 bases that match TRBD1. The CDR3 contains 15 residues. After removal of 3 bases from V and 3 bases from J, the junction contained 7 bases not matched to a gene. Germline V gene data show CDR1 as SGDLS and CDR2 as YYNGEE. DNA of the CDR3: TGTGCCAGCAGCGCCCGACAGGGGTCGGACACTGAAGCTTTCTTT. Protein: CASSARQGSDTEAFF.

This chain links TRBV6-5 with TRBJ1-6; D call uncertain. The CDR3 runs to 13 residues. Trimming removed 6 bases at V and 6 bases at J, with 9 bases between. Germline V CDR1 and CDR2: MNHEY, SVGAGI. CDR3 sequence: CASRRGLNSPLHF. The DNA of the CDR3 is TGTGCCAGCAGGCGAGGCCTTAATTCACCCCTCCACTTT.

This chain links TRBV7-9 with TRBJ1-6, with 8 bases that match TRBD1. Germline V CDR1 and CDR2: SEHNR, FQNEAQ (reference sequence). The CDR3 totals 15 residues. V dropped 4 bases and J dropped 13; count of bases not matched to a gene: 12. The CDR3 DNA follows: TGTGCCAGCAGCTCTACCGGGACAGGATTAGTGCCCCTCCACTTT. Encoded protein: CASSSTGTGLVPLHF.

J is TRBJ2-5 and V is TRBV19, with 13 bases aligning to TRBD2. V was clipped by 1 base and J by 4 bases; unmatched bases: 0. The CDR3 length is 15 residues. Germline assignment: CDR1 LNHDA and CDR2 SQIVND (reference sequence). Here the CDR3 DNA reads TGTGCCAGTAGTATAGGGACTAGCGGGGGAGAGACCCAGTACTTC. The encoded protein is CASSIGTSGGETQYF.

This clone was seen once. The genes are TRBV28 and TRBJ2-1, with a tentative D call TRBD2 (6 bases). With 5 bases removed from V and 0 bases from J, the gap between germline ends came to 14 bases. The germline CDR1 and CDR2 sequences are MDHEN and SYDVKM. The CDR3 spans 16 residues. The CDR3: CASSMGTSTSYNEQFF. CDR3 bases: TGTGCCAGCAGTATGGGGACTTCCACCTCCTACAATGAGCAGTTCTTC.

In nucleotides, the CDR3 is TGTGCCAGCAGCTTATTAGGCGGGAGCCCTCGCACAGATACGCAGTATTTT. Protein sequence: CASSLLGGSPRTDTQYF. The chain joins TRBV7-3 to TRBJ2-3, with 7 bases fitting TRBD2. J was trimmed by 1 base and V by 2 bases; bases with no gene match: 9. The germline gives CDR1 SGHTA, CDR2 FQGTGA. The CDR3 spans 17 residues.